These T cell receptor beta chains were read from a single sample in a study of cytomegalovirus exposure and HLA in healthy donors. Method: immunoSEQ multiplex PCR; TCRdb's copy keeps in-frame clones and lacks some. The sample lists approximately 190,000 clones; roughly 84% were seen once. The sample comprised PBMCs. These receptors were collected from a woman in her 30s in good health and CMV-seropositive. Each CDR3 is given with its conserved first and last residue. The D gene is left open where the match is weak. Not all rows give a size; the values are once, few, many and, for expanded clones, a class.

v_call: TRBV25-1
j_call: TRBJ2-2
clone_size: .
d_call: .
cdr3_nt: TGTGCCAGCATAGGAGGGGGCAACACCGGGGAGCTGTTTTTT
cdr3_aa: CASIGGGNTGELFF

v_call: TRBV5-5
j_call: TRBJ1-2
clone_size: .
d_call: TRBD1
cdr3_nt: TGTGCCAGCAGCTTCCCCGCCGGGACAGGGGATGGCTACACCTTC
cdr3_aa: CASSFPAGTGDGYTF

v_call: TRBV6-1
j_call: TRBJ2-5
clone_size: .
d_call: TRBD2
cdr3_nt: TGTGCCAGCAGTGCCTTAAGCGGGGAAGAGACCCAGTACTTC
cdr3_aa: CASSALSGEETQYF

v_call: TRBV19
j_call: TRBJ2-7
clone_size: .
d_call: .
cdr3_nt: TGTGCCAGTAGTATAATGCACAGTAACTCCTACGAGCAGTACTTC
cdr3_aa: CASSIMHSNSYEQYF

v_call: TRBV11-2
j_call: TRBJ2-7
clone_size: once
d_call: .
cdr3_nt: TGTGCCAGCAGCCCCCAGGGACTCCCTACACCCTACGAGCAGTACTTC
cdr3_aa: CASSPQGLPTPYEQYF

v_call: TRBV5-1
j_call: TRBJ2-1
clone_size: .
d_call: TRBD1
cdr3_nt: TGCGCCAGCAGCCCTTCCGGGACAGGGATTTACAATGAGCAGTTCTTC
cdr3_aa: CASSPSGTGIYNEQFF

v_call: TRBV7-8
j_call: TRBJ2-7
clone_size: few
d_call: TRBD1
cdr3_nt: TGTGCCAGCAGCTTAGTGGGACAGGGGTTCGAGCAGTACTTC
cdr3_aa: CASSLVGQGFEQYF

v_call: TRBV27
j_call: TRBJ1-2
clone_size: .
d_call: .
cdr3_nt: TGTGCCAGCAGTTTTCATGCGACAGGCGATGGCTACACCTTC
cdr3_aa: CASSFHATGDGYTF

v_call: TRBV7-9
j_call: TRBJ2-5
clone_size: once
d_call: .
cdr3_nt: TGTGCCAGCAGCCCACGAATCGGAGAGACCCAGTACTTC
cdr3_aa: CASSPRIGETQYF

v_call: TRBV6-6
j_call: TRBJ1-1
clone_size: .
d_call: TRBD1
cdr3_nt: TGTGCCAGCAGTTCGGGACAGGGGGCACGGGACACTGAAGCTTTCTTT
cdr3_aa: CASSSGQGARDTEAFF

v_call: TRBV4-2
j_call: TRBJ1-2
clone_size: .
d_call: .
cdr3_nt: TGTGCCAGCAGCCCCCGAAGTGAGGCGCGGGGGGGCTACACCTTC
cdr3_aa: CASSPRSEARGGYTF

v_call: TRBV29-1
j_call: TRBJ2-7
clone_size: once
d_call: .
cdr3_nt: TGCAGCGTACATGACCCGGGACACTCAAGCTACGAGCAGTACTTC
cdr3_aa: CSVHDPGHSSYEQYF

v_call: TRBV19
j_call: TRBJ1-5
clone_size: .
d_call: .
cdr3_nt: TGTGCCAGTAGCGGGATCGGGGGATGGAGCAATCAGCCCCAGCATTTT
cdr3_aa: CASSGIGGWSNQPQHF

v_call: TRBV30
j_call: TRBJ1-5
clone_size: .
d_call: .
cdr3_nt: TGTGCCTGGAGTGTAGGTGGATCGGGGCAGCCCCAGCATTTT
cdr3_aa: CAWSVGGSGQPQHF

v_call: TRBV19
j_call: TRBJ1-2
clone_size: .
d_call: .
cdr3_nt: TGTGCCAGTAGTAACCAGGACAGTCCAGCTAACTATGGCTACACCTTC
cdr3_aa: CASSNQDSPANYGYTF

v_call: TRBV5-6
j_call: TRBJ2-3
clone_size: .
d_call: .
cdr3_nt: TGTGCCAGCAGCTTGGACCCCGAGACAGATACGCAGTATTTT
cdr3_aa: CASSLDPETDTQYF

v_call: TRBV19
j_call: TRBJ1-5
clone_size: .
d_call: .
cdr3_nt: TGTGCCAGTAGTTTAAGACAGTTCACTAGCAATCAGCCCCAGCATTTT
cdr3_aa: CASSLRQFTSNQPQHF

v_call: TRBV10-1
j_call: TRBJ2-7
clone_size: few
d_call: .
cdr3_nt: TGCGCCAGCAGTGATGGTGGGAGTATCAACGAGCAGTACTTC
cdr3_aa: CASSDGGSINEQYF

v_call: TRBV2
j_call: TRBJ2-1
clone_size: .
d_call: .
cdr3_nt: TGTGCCAGCGAGAGGGACTTTGCATACAATGAGCAGTTCTTC
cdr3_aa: CASERDFAYNEQFF

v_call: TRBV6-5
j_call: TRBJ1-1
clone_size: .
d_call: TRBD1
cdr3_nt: TGTGCCAGCAGTTACACCTCAGGGGGTGGCACTGAAGCTTTCTTT
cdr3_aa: CASSYTSGGGTEAFF

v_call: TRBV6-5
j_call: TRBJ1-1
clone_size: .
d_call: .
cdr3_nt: TGTGCCAGCAGTTGGGCAGGGGTAACTGAAGCTTTCTTT
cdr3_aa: CASSWAGVTEAFF

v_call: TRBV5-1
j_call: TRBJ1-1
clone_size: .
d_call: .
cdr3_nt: TGCGCCAGCAGCTTGGGTCCCCGGGGGGTTATAGACACTGAAGCTTTCTTT
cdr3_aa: CASSLGPRGVIDTEAFF

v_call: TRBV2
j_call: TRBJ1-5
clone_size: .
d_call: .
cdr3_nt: TGTGCCAGCAATTATTTAGCATACAATCAGCCCCAGCATTTT
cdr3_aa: CASNYLAYNQPQHF

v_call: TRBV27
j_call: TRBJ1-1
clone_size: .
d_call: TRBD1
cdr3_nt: TGTGCCAGCAGTTTAATCGGACAGGGAATGAACACTGAAGCTTTCTTT
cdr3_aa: CASSLIGQGMNTEAFF

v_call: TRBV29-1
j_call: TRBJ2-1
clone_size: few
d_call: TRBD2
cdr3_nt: TGCAGCTTCCTGACTAGCGGATACAATGAGCAGTTCTTC
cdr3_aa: CSFLTSGYNEQFF

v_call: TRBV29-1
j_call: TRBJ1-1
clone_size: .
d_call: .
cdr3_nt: TGCAGCGTTGAAGGACAGCAGAACACTGAAGCTTTCTTT
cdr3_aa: CSVEGQQNTEAFF

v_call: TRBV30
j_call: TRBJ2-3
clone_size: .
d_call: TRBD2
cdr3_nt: TGTGCCTGGAGCCCCCTTATGGCGGGAGAGGCAGATACGCAGTATTTT
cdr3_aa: CAWSPLMAGEADTQYF

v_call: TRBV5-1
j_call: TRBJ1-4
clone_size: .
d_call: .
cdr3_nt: TGCGCCAGCAGCTTGACCACAGGTCCGGAGGAAAAACTGTTTTTT
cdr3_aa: CASSLTTGPEEKLFF

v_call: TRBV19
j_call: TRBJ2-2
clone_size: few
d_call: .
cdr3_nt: TGTGCCAGTAGTATAGGAGGGAGCACCGGGGAGCTGTTTTTT
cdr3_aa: CASSIGGSTGELFF

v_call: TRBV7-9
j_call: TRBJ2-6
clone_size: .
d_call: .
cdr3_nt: TGTGCCAGCAGCTTCCAATTTTCTGGGGCCAACGTCCTGACTTTC
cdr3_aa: CASSFQFSGANVLTF

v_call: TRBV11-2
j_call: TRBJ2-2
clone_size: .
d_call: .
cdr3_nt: TGTGCCAGCAGCTTATGGGGCGGCGTAAACACCGGGGAGCTGTTTTTT
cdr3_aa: CASSLWGGVNTGELFF

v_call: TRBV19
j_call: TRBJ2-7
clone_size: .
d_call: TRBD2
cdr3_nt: TGTGCCAGTAGTCCCGGAAGGGCCGGGACTAGCGGCTACGAGCAGTACTTC
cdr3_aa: CASSPGRAGTSGYEQYF

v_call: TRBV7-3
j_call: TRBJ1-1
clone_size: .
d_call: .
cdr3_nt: TGTGCCAGCAGCCTCACGGAGGGCACTGAAGCTTTCTTT
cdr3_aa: CASSLTEGTEAFF

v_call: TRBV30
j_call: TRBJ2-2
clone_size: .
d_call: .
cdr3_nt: TGTGCCTGGAGTGTAGTAGCCACCGGGGAGCTGTTTTTT
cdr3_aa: CAWSVVATGELFF

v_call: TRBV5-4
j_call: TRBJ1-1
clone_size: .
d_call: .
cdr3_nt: TGTGCCAGCAGCTCCCAGGGTTTCGGCACTGAAGCTTTCTTT
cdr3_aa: CASSSQGFGTEAFF

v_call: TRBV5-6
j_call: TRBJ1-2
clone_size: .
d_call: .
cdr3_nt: TGTGCCAGCAGCTTGGGGGCAATTTCTAACTATGGCTACACCTTC
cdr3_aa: CASSLGAISNYGYTF

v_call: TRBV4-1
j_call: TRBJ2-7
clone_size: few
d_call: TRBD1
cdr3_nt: TGCGCCAGCAGCCCTCACGGACAGGGTGAGCAGTACTTC
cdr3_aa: CASSPHGQGEQYF

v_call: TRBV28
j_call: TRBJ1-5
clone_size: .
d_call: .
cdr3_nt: TGTGCCAGCAGTCAGGGTTCCAATCAGCCCCAGCATTTT
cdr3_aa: CASSQGSNQPQHF

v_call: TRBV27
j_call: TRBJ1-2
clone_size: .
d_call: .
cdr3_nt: TGTGCCAGCAGTCAAGACAGCCACTATGGCTACACCTTC
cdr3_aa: CASSQDSHYGYTF

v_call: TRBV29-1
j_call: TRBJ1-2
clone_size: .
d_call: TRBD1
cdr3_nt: TGCAGCGTTGCCGGGACAGGGGGACTTGGCTACACCTTC
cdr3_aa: CSVAGTGGLGYTF